Described below is a single T cell receptor beta chain sequence and its context. The antigen remains undetermined. This entry belongs to a study of T cells in tuberculosis. In the study overall: IGRA-negative adolescents, IGRA-positive adolescents with latent tuberculosis and adults with active tuberculosis formed this South African cohort. Points from the study as a whole: Shorter CDR3-alpha in active tuberculosis partly drove smaller distances. Active tuberculosis alpha repertoires lay closer to GMM-specific TCRs than controls'. Active tuberculosis cases were adults; controls were adolescents.

Measured with immunoSEQ multiplex PCR; TCRdb has only the in-frame clones, and not every one. The sample includes fewer than 45,000 clones, nearly 95% of them seen just once. The receptor's source is a donor under 30 with latent tuberculosis or without tuberculosis infection. Sequenced material: PBMCs.

In nucleotides, the CDR3 is TGTGCCAGCAGAGGGGTGGCCGCTGAAGCTTTCTTT. Its translation: CASRGVAAEAFF. The gene calls are TRBV27 and TRBJ1-1; possible D gene TRBD1, 5 bases. In germline, CDR1 is MNHEY, CDR2 SMNVEV (reference sequence). CDR3 length: 12 amino acids. V dropped 6 bases and J dropped 6 bases, with 11 bases sitting between them.